This T cell receptor beta chain was documented in a study of blood T cells in healthy people across ages (dated by TCRdb to between 2015 and 2016). Describing the broader study: In model experiments, template switching captured roughly one uniquely barcoded TCR beta cDNA molecule for every two T cells. To track age-related changes in TCR beta repertoire diversity, the study relied on deep sequencing normalized with unique cDNA molecular identifiers. Four age groups were formed from the donors: young (average about 15 years), middle-aged (around 39), aged (62) and long-lived (approximately 80). To avoid experimental bias, donors of different ages were distributed randomly across sequencing lanes. Using the same blood draw, the study looked at two additional independent replicas of 1 million unique cDNA reads for two donors, one aged 18 to 29 and the other aged 80 or older.

The roughly 39 donors, aged about 6 to 100 years, were systemically healthy Caucasian individuals from Russia. Around 10 milliliters of peripheral blood were collected from each donor into EDTA-treated Vacutainer tubes. Ficoll-Paque density-gradient centrifugation was used to isolate PBMCs, with at least 6.5 million per sample. Trizol reagent was used to extract total RNA from PBMCs, with at least 5 micrograms per sample. For every donor, an aliquot of PBMCs went through flow cytometry to measure the percentages of naive CD45RAhigh/CD27high T cells. The library was made by 5' RACE. Sequencing was carried out with an Illumina HiSeq 2500. The second PCR ran for about 7 to 11 cycles and used a J-beta primer mix along with a sample-barcoded 5' primer. A unique molecular identifier was introduced onto each TCR beta cDNA molecule by a template-switch 5' adaptor carrying 12 random nucleotides. Each sample yielded at least 2.5 million CDR3-containing paired-end reads. First-strand cDNA was synthesized from all RNA with the Mint cDNA synthesis kit, primed by a TRBC-specific oligonucleotide. Following uracil-DNA glycosylase treatment, a first 18-cycle PCR with universal primers M1SS and BC2_uni_R was performed on all cDNA. Per the authors' processing: Each sample was normalized by randomly selecting 1 million high-quality reads, each carrying a distinct molecular identifier. Instead of being binned into consensus sequences, reads that shared molecular identifiers were thrown out. MiTCR, set to a Q25 quality threshold and the strictest error-elimination algorithm, was used for CDR3 identification, clonotype clustering and error correction. A nonparametric unseen species model with Euler transformation was used to estimate lower-bound total TCR beta diversity. TCRdb applied fastp at Q25 and MiXCR to the public reads, then kept only in-frame beta chains. Identical CDR3 protein sequences are pooled into one entry, listed with their most common genes and DNA. The V and J calls here are based on TCRdb, not the publication. This sample gives about 780,000 distinct CDR3 sequences in total; about 45% of them show up just once. The ten largest clones capture 15% to 20% of the sample.

Overall study outcomes, separate from this receptor: Compared with the aged group, more naive CD4+ T cells, fewer expanded clones and increased TCR diversity were shown by the long-lived group, suggesting age selection. Because donor CMV infection status was unknown, age-related changes in expanded clonotypes were potentially confounded. There was a strong correlation between observed TCR beta diversity and the percentage of naive T cells measured by flow cytometry. As age increased, observed TCR beta diversity per million T cells dropped in a roughly linear way, and a significant reduction was already evident by age around 41. Conclusive comparison of naive and antigen-experienced compartments was prevented by the profiling of bulk unsorted PBMCs. Total diversity estimates from one million sequenced T cells were considered lower bounds and underestimates.

There are 15 amino acids in the CDR3, from cysteine to phenylalanine inclusive. The entry retains the CDR3 DNA only, 45 bases that are in frame from base 1. For CDR1 and CDR2, the germline V gene lists MNHEY and SVGAGI. V and J lose 0 bases and 11 bases, and a span of 19 bases separates them. Details on this clonotype: The target of this receptor is not known. Base qualities are not provided; no much larger clone lies one nucleotide away.

The sequence came from a man aged 80 or over in good health. Sequenced sample: blood. Recombination joined TRBV6-5 with TRBJ2-5, and perhaps TRBD2 as D gene, on 5 matching bases. The nucleotides are TGTGCCAGCAGTTACTCCCTATCGGGATTCAATGAGCAGTACTTC. Protein translation: CASSYSLSGFNEQYF.